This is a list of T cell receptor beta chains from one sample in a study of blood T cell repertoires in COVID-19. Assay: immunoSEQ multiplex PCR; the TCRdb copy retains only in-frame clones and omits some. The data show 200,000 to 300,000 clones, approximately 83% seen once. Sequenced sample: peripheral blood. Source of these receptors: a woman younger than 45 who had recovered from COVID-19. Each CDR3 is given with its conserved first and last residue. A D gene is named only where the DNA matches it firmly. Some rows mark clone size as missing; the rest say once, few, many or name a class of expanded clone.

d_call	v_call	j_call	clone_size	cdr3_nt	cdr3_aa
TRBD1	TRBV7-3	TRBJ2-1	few	TGTGCCAGCAGCTTATTAGGACAGGACAATGAGCAGTTCTTC	CASSLLGQDNEQFF
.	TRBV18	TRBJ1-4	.	TGTGCCAGCTCACCGCGCCAGGAGGTAAGCGCAACTAATGAAAAACTGTTTTTT	CASSPRQEVSATNEKLFF
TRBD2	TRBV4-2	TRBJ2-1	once	TGTGCCAGCAGGAGACTAGCGGGGGGGTCAAACTCCTACAATGAGCAGTTCTTC	CASRRLAGGSNSYNEQFF
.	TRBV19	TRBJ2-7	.	TGTGCCAGTAGTAGCGGGGTCTCCTACGAGCAGTACTTC	CASSSGVSYEQYF
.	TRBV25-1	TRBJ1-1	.	TGTGCCAGCAGTAATCAGGGGTCGAACACTGAAGCTTTCTTT	CASSNQGSNTEAFF
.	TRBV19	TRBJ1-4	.	TGTGCCAGTAGTACGACAGTAACTAATGAAAAACTGTTTTTT	CASSTTVTNEKLFF
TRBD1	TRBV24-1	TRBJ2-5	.	TGTGCCACCAGTGACGCCTCCAGGACAGGGGGAGAGACCCAGTACTTC	CATSDASRTGGETQYF
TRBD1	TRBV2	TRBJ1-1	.	TGTGCCAGCAGGGGGACAGAACGGAACACTGAAGCTTTCTTT	CASRGTERNTEAFF
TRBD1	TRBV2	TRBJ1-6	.	TGTGCCAGCAAGGGACAGGACAATTCACCCCTCCACTTT	CASKGQDNSPLHF
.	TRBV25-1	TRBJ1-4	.	TGTGCCAGCAGTGAATATATAGGTCAGGGAGGTGAAAAACTGTTTTTT	CASSEYIGQGGEKLFF
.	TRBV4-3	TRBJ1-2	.	TGCGCCAGCAGCCACACAAGAGGGGGTTTCTCTGGCTACACCTTC	CASSHTRGGFSGYTF
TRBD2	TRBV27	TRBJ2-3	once	TGTGCCAGCAGTACGCCTTCGCGGGGGGGCCCAGCGGCGCAGTATTTT	CASSTPSRGGPAAQYF
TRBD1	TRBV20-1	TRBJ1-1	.	TGCAGTGCTAGGGGGACAGTTGAAGCTTTCTTT	CSARGTVEAFF
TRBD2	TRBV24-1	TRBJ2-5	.	TGTGCCACCAGTGACCCTAGCGGGGGGGAGACCCAGTACTTC	CATSDPSGGETQYF
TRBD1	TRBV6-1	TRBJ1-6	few	TGTGCCAGCAGTGTCGACAGGGGCTCCTATAATTCACCCCTCCACTTT	CASSVDRGSYNSPLHF
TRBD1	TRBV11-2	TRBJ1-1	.	TGTGCCAGCAGCCAGGGACAGGGACGGGCGAACACTGAAGCTTTCTTT	CASSQGQGRANTEAFF
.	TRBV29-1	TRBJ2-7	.	TGCAGCGTTGAAAAAGGGGGTGGCGAGCAGTACTTC	CSVEKGGGEQYF
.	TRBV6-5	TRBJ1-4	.	TGTGCCAGCATAAGACAGTCTAATGAAAAACTGTTTTTT	CASIRQSNEKLFF
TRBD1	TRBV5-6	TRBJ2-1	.	TGTGCCAGCAGCTTGGTCCGACAGGGGCTGGACAATGAGCAGTTCTTC	CASSLVRQGLDNEQFF
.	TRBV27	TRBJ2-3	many	TGTGCCAGCAGTATGCCCGGGGGACTTACCTTCCCAGATACGCAGTATTTT	CASSMPGGLTFPDTQYF
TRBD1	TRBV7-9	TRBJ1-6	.	TGTGCCAGCAGCTGGGGACAGGGGAATTCACCCCTCCACTTT	CASSWGQGNSPLHF
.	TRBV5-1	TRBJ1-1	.	TGCGCCAGCAGCTCCGACAGACCAAACACTGAAGCTTTCTTT	CASSSDRPNTEAFF
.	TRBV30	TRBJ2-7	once	TGTGCCTGGAGTGTAGCGTTAGCCCTCTACGAGCAGTACTTC	CAWSVALALYEQYF
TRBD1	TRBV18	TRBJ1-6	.	TGTGCCAGCTCACCAAGGGACAGTGGCGCCAATAATTCACCCCTCCACTTT	CASSPRDSGANNSPLHF
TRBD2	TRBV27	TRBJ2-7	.	TGTGCCAGCAGTTTTGATGCTAGCGGACCCCCTAGAGAGCAGTACTTC	CASSFDASGPPREQYF
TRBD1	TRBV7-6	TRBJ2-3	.	TGTGCCAGCAGCTTATTCCCCCTTGGACAGGGTGCAAATACGCAGTATTTT	CASSLFPLGQGANTQYF
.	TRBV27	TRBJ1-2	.	TGTGCCAGCAGTTTTACTCAGGGAAGAGTCGGCTATGGCTACACCTTC	CASSFTQGRVGYGYTF
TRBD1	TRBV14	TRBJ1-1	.	TGTGCCAGCAGCCAAGCAGGGGGCGGCACTGAAGCTTTCTTT	CASSQAGGGTEAFF
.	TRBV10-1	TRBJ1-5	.	TGCGCCGGCTACAGGGTGGATAGCAATCAGCCCCAGCATTTT	CAGYRVDSNQPQHF
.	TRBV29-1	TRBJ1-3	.	TGCAGCGTTGAAGGCGGCTCTGGAAACACCATATATTTT	CSVEGGSGNTIYF
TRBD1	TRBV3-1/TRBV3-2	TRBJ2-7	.	TGTGCCAGCAGCCTGCGGACAGGGGGCTACTACGAGCAGTACTTC	CASSLRTGGYYEQYF
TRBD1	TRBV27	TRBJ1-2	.	TGTGCCAGCAGACCGGGACAGGGGACCTATGGCTACACCTTC	CASRPGQGTYGYTF
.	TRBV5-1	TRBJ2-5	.	TGCGCCAGCAGCTTGGGTGCGGGACGGGAGACCCAGTACTTC	CASSLGAGRETQYF
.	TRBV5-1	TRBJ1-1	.	TGCGCCAGCAGCTCGGGCTCGGGGGGCACTGAAGCTTTCTTT	CASSSGSGGTEAFF
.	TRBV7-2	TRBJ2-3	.	TGTGCCAGCAGGCTAGCGAGCACAGATACGCAGTATTTT	CASRLASTDTQYF
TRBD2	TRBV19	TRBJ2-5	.	TGTGCCAGTAGCATCGGGACTAGCGAAGAGACCCAGTACTTC	CASSIGTSEETQYF
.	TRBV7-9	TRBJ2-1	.	TGTGCCAGCAGCTCCCACGGGGCCTACAATGAGCAGTTCTTC	CASSSHGAYNEQFF
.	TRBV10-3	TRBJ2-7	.	TGTGCCATCACGCGGGATGACAGTTGGAACGAGCAGTACTTC	CAITRDDSWNEQYF
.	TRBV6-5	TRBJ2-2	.	TGTGCCAGTGCAGGGCAGAACACCGGGGAGCTGTTTTTT	CASAGQNTGELFF
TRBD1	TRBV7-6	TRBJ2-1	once	TGTGCCAGCAGCTCCCCAGGGGGACCATCCTACAATGAGCAGTTCTTC	CASSSPGGPSYNEQFF
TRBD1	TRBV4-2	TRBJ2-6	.	TGTGCCAGCAGCCAACAGGGGGCGGGCGGGGCCAACGTCCTGACTTTC	CASSQQGAGGANVLTF
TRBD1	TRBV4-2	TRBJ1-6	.	TGTGCCAGCAGCCAAGAGGGACAGGGTGAATCACCCCTCCACTTT	CASSQEGQGESPLHF
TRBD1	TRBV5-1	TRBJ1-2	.	TGCGCCAGCAGCAATCAGGGGGCGGACTATGGCTACACCTTC	CASSNQGADYGYTF
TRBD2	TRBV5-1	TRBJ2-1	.	TGCGCCAGCAGCTCCCTCCAAACTAGCGGGGGGAACGATGAGCAGTTCTTC	CASSSLQTSGGNDEQFF
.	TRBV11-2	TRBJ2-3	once	TGTGCCAGCAGACCCTGGGGGGGGAGGACAGGGACAGATACGCAGTATTTT	CASRPWGGRTGTDTQYF
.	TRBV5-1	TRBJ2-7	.	TGCGCCAGCAGCCCTCCGGGTGGGGGGGCACTCGAGCAGTACTTC	CASSPPGGGALEQYF
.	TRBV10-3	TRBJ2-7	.	TGTGCCATCAGTGAGGGCATCTCCTACGAGCAGTACTTC	CAISEGISYEQYF
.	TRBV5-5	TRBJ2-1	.	TGTGCCAGCAGCTTGTCGTCAGGGGCTTACAATGAGCAGTTCTTC	CASSLSSGAYNEQFF
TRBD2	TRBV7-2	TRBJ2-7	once	TGTGCCAGCAGTCTTTACGGGGGGGGATACGAGCAGTACTTC	CASSLYGGGYEQYF
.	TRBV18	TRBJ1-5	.	TGTGCCAGCTCACCGGGACACGTATCCGGATTTAGCAATCAGCCCCAGCATTTT	CASSPGHVSGFSNQPQHF
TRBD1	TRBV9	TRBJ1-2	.	TGTGCCAGCAGCGGGTGGACAGGGAATTACACCTTC	CASSGWTGNYTF
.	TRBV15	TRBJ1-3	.	TGTGCCACCAGCAGGCCAGGCGATTTT	CATSRPGDF
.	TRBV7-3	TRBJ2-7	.	TGTGCCAGCAGCTCGGAAAAGGAGGCGAGGTTGGTGGGGTACGAGCAGTACTTC	CASSSEKEARLVGYEQYF
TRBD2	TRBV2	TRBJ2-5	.	TGTGCCAGCAGTGAAGCGGGACTAGCGGGGGGGCCACACGAGACCCAGTACTTC	CASSEAGLAGGPHETQYF
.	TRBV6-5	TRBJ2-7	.	TGTGCCAGCACAAGCACAGGGAGCTCCTACGAGCAGTACTTC	CASTSTGSSYEQYF
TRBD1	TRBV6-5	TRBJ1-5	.	TGTGCCAGCAGTCCCGGGACAGGGTATGATCAGCCCCAGCATTTT	CASSPGTGYDQPQHF
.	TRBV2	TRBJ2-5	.	TGTGCCAGCACTTATCTCGAGAGAAAAGAGACCCAGTACTTC	CASTYLERKETQYF
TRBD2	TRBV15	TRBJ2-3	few	TGTGCCACCAGCAAACTAGCGGGGGACCTGACAGATACGCAGTATTTT	CATSKLAGDLTDTQYF
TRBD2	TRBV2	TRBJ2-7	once	TGTGCCAGCGGCTTGGCGGGGGGAACCTACGAGCAGTACTTC	CASGLAGGTYEQYF